The 8 T cell receptor beta chains below were found in one sample sequenced in a study of T-cell memory formation after mild COVID-19. TCRdb re-called the 5' RACE reads with MiXCR, one entry per CDR3 protein. This sample has roughly 250,000 distinct CDR3 sequences, with 16% found just once. Sequenced input: PBMCs or a T cell subset sorted from them (not recorded which). All receptors derive from a man in his late teens or twenties who had mild COVID-19 (a few samples of this study predate the infection). Cell type and time point are not known.

This clonotype was seen at least ten times. V gene TRBV5-5 combines with J gene TRBJ1-3, with a weak D call TRBD1 (6 bases). Trimming stripped 4 bases from V and 4 bases from J, with 18 bases between. The germline V gene has CDR1 SGHKS and CDR2 YYEKEE (reference sequence). CDR3 length: 16 amino acids. Written as DNA, the CDR3 is TGTGCCAGCAGCCCGGGGGGGCAGGCGCCCGGAAACACCATATATTTT. It yields the protein CASSPGGQAPGNTIYF.

The chain is built from TRBV7-9 and TRBJ1-1, with a weak D call TRBD1 (5 bases). V lost 2 bases and J lost 6, with 13 bases in between. Germline CDR1 is SEHNR and CDR2 is FQNEAQ (reference sequence). CDR3 length equals 14 residues. The CDR3 DNA reads TGTGCCAGCAGCTTAATGGGGACCTCCCCTGAAGCTTTCTTT. It specifies CASSLMGTSPEAFF. Full variable domain (outside the CDR3, taken from reference TRBV7-9 and TRBJ1-1): DTGVSQNPRHKITKRGQNVTFRCDPISEHNRLYWYRQTLGQGPEFLTYFQNEAQLEKSRLLSDRFSAERPKGSFSTLEIQRTEQGDSAMYLCASSLMGTSPEAFFGQGTRLTVV.

The rearrangement joins TRBV6-1 to TRBJ1-2; D is undetermined. Looked up from germline, CDR1 is MNHNS and CDR2 is SASEGT. Trimming removed 5 bases from V and 4 bases from J, with 8 bases in between. This CDR3 has 12 amino acids. This CDR3 is CASSSEGYGYTF. CDR3 in DNA: TGTGCCAGCAGTTCAGAGGGCTATGGCTACACCTTC.

This clonotype was seen many times. This sequence joins TRBV6-2 or TRBV6-3 and TRBJ2-7, with D possibly matching TRBD1 (5 bases). The CDR3 totals 12 residues. Germline V gives CDR1 MNHEY, CDR2 SVGEGT. Trimming took off 5 bases at V and 3 bases at J, with 8 bases between the two ends. DNA for the CDR3: TGTGCCAGCAGTAGGGGCCTCTACGAGCAGTACGTC. Translation gives CASSRGLYEQYV.

V usage is TRBV7-3 and J usage is TRBJ1-6; D is uncertain. The CDR3 covers 12 residues. Between the trimmed V and J ends, which lost 5 bases and 14 bases, there was a span of 13 bases. The germline V gene encodes CDR1 SGHTA and CDR2 FQGTGA. The CDR3 here is CASSGTGSTLHF. CDR3 nucleotides: TGTGCCAGCAGCGGAACGGGAAGCACCCTCCACTTT.

The chain has TRBV4-1 and TRBJ2-5; the D call may be TRBD1 or TRBD2 (6 bases each). Trimming removed 0 bases at V and 5 bases at J, with 13 bases between. The germline V gene encodes CDR1 MGHRA and CDR2 YSYEKL. The CDR3 is made up of 15 amino acids. CDR3 sequence (DNA): TGCGCCAGCAGCCAAGAGCCGGGGGCCGGGGAGACCCAGTACTTC. Its translation: CASSQEPGAGETQYF.

This sequence joins TRBV7-9 and TRBJ2-5, with 10 bases matching TRBD2. The CDR3 is 15 amino acids. Germline values: CDR1 SEHNR, CDR2 FQNEAQ (reference sequence). The J segment lost 2 bases and the V segment lost 5 bases, leaving 5 bases of the junction unmatched. The CDR3 loop is CASSARLAGQETQYF. The CDR3 bases are TGTGCCAGCAGCGCCCGACTAGCGGGTCAAGAGACCCAGTACTTC. Complete variable domain (other parts from reference TRBV7-9 and TRBJ2-5): DTGVSQNPRHKITKRGQNVTFRCDPISEHNRLYWYRQTLGQGPEFLTYFQNEAQLEKSRLLSDRFSAERPKGSFSTLEIQRTEQGDSAMYLCASSARLAGQETQYFGPGTRLLVL.

The V and J genes are TRBV6-7 and TRBJ1-5; no reliable D call. TRBV6-7 is classed as an ORF, of uncertain function. CDR3 length: 12 amino acids. Trimming stripped 4 bases from V and 5 bases from J, with 6 bases between. The CDR3 DNA reads TGTGCCAGCAGTTGTTACGATCAGCCCCAGCATTTT. Its translation: CASSCYDQPQHF.